This note documents a single T cell receptor (beta chain) sequence. Antigen specificity is unknown. This entry belongs to a study of identical twins. There were only healthy Caucasians among the donors. Findings and caveats of the study: It was out-of-frame TCR alpha sharing in monozygotic twins that models underestimated.

One entry per CDR3 protein, called by TCRdb with MiXCR from the 5' RACE reads. This table has more than 250,000 distinct CDR3 sequences, roughly 8.6% appearing once. The same sample was also used in a study of yellow fever vaccine responses in identical twins.

Sequenced material: memory (CD45RO+) T cells sorted from blood. The receptor's source is a woman aged 18-29 years in good health.

Written as DNA, the CDR3 is TGCAGTGCTCCGCCGGCAGGGAGCGCCTATAATTCACCCCTCCACTTT. Protein: CSAPPAGSAYNSPLHF. The rearrangement links TRBV20-1 to TRBJ1-6, with a tentative D call TRBD1 (5 bases). The CDR3 totals 16 residues. Germline V gene lookup returns CDR1 DFQATT and CDR2 SNEGSKA (reference sequence). V was clipped by 5 bases and J by 2 bases, with 16 bases between them.